The 21 T cell receptor beta chains reported below all come from one sample, sequenced in a study of T cell repertoires in cytomegalovirus infection. TCRdb reprocessed the reads with MiXCR, giving one entry per CDR3 protein. The sample contains roughly 350,000 distinct CDR3 sequences, roughly 34% of which appear only once. These receptors lack a known antigen. The sample was cultured PBMCs, taken from culture after CMV antigen stimulation. The receptor set was obtained from a human donor in good health (CMV status not recorded). Some clones in this sample may be carry-over from other donors' samples.

This chain uses TRBV19 with TRBJ1-5; perhaps TRBD1 as D (6 bases). Between the trimmed V and J ends, which lost 7 bases and 3 bases, there was a span of 22 bases. The V gene's germline CDR1 is LNHDA and CDR2 SQIVND (reference sequence). The CDR3 has 17 residues. CDR3 coding DNA: TGTGCCAGTAATAACCCCAGGGGCGGAGGGATCAATCAGCCCCAGCATTTT. Translation gives CASNNPRGGGINQPQHF.

This clonotype has only a few counts. In DNA, the CDR3 is TGTGCCAGCAGTTCTGTGGGAGAGGATGAAAAACTGTTTTTT. Translating it yields CASSSVGEDEKLFF. This sequence joins TRBV7-6 and TRBJ1-4; no definite D call. The CDR3 covers 14 residues. Deletions cut 6 bases from V and 6 bases from J, with 14 bases between. Germline V gene lookup returns CDR1 SGHVS and CDR2 FNYEAQ.

This clonotype showed up many times. The chain links TRBV9 to TRBJ2-1, with a possible D match to TRBD2 (6 bases). Deletions cut 0 bases from V and 10 bases from J, with 11 bases between. The CDR3 spans 13 residues. The germline gives CDR1 SGDLS, CDR2 YYNGEE. Written as DNA, the CDR3 is TGTGCCAGCAGCGTAGTTTGGGGGGTGGAGCAGTTCTTC. It yields the protein CASSVVWGVEQFF.

This clonotype was found a few times. The J gene is TRBJ1-1, the V gene TRBV19; 8 bases map to TRBD1. Germline V gene sequence: CDR1 LNHDA, CDR2 SQIVND (reference sequence). Trimming removed 6 bases from V and 11 bases from J; junction bases left unmatched: 5. This CDR3 spans 11 amino acids. CDR3 DNA: TGTGCCAGTAGCGACAGGGGAGAGGCTTTCTTT. It encodes CASSDRGEAFF.

The chain couples TRBV7-8 to TRBJ2-1; the D is unclear. Germline V gives CDR1 SGHVS, CDR2 FQNEAQ. This CDR3 has 14 residues. V was pared by 5 bases and J by 1 base, with 9 bases between. CDR3 protein: CASSQAESYNEQFF. The CDR3 region has the DNA TGTGCCAGCAGCCAAGCAGAATCCTACAATGAGCAGTTCTTC.

DNA for the CDR3: TGTGCCAGCAGTTACAATGGTGGCTACACCTTC. This translates into CASSYNGGYTF. The genes are TRBV28 and TRBJ1-2; D remains unclear. The CDR3 spans 11 residues. Deletions cut 4 bases from V and 7 bases from J, with 7 bases between. CDR1 MDHEN and CDR2 SYDVKM come from the germline V gene.

This clonotype is a singleton in its sample. The rearrangement joins TRBV30 to TRBJ2-1; 8 nucleotides line up with TRBD2. CDR1 GTSNPN and CDR2 SVGIG come from the germline V gene (reference sequence). The CDR3 is 15 amino acids. After removal of 0 bases from V and 9 bases from J, the junction contained 10 bases not matched to a gene. CDR3 sequence: CAWSVYSGGGGEQFF. The CDR3 nucleotides read TGTGCCTGGAGTGTATATTCGGGGGGGGGGGGTGAGCAGTTCTTC.

This clonotype was seen only a few times. The genes are TRBV6-1 and TRBJ2-4; TRBD1 might be the D (5 bases). Trimming took 5 bases from V and 8 from J, leaving 16 bases between them. Germline CDR1 and CDR2: MNHNS and SASEGT. This CDR3 is built from 14 residues. The CDR3 nucleotides read TGTGCCAGCAGTTCCCTGGGAAGGGGTGACATTCAGTACTTC. This sequence encodes CASSSLGRGDIQYF.

The rearrangement uses TRBV7-1 and TRBJ1-2; a weak D match, TRBD1 (5 bases). TRBV7-1 is recorded as an ORF, its role being uncertain. This CDR3 contains 15 residues. Trimming shortened V by 5 bases and J by 0 bases, and 13 bases separated the two germline ends. Here the CDR3 DNA reads TGTGCCAGCAGCGGGCGGGCAGGGTCTAACTATGGCTACACCTTC. This translates into CASSGRAGSNYGYTF.

The rearrangement joins TRBV11-2 to TRBJ1-4; D remains ambiguous. The ends were cut back, 8 bases at V and 8 bases at J, with 21 bases in the middle. CDR1 and CDR2 from the germline V gene are SGHAT and FQNNGV. The CDR3 runs 15 residues. CDR3 region: CASSSYGVSEEKLFF. The CDR3, as DNA: TGTGCCAGCTCTTCCTACGGGGTTTCGGAGGAAAAACTGTTTTTT.

The chain combines TRBV19 with TRBJ2-5, with 7 bases matching TRBD1. V lost 1 base, J lost 5 bases, and 13 bases stayed unmatched. The germline CDR1 and CDR2 sequences are LNHDA and SQIVND (reference sequence). The CDR3 runs to 17 residues. The CDR3 region is CASSIGRQGLGKETQYF. CDR3 nucleotide sequence: TGTGCCAGTAGTATAGGTCGACAGGGTCTGGGTAAGGAGACCCAGTACTTC. The whole variable domain, remainder taken from reference TRBV19 and TRBJ2-5, is DGGITQSPKYLFRKEGQNVTLSCEQNLNHDAMYWYRQDPGQGLRLIYYSQIVNDFQKGDIAEGYSVSREKKESFPLTVTSAQKNPTAFYLCASSIGRQGLGKETQYFGPGTRLLVL.

In its sample, this clonotype was seen a few times. V gene TRBV4-2 combines with J gene TRBJ2-1; D is possibly TRBD1 (6 bases). Trimming pared 8 bases from V and 7 bases from J, leaving 15 bases between. Germline-derived CDR1 and CDR2 are LGHNA and YNFKEQ. This CDR3 is 13 amino acids long. The CDR3 here is CASAAWGPNEQFF. CDR3 sequence (DNA): TGTGCCAGCGCGGCATGGGGGCCTAATGAGCAGTTCTTC.

This chain joins TRBV7-2 and TRBJ2-1, with 12 bases aligning to TRBD2. V lost 8 bases, J lost 8 bases, and 7 bases stayed unmatched. CDR1 SGHTA and CDR2 FQGNSA come from the germline V gene. This CDR3 has 14 amino acids. The CDR3 reads CASGPSGRADEQFF. CDR3 nucleotides: TGTGCCAGCGGACCTAGCGGGAGGGCGGATGAGCAGTTCTTC.

The gene calls are TRBV4-2 and TRBJ2-7, with 7 bases fitting TRBD1. This CDR3 region has 15 residues. CDR1 and CDR2 from the germline V gene are LGHNA and YNFKEQ. The ends lost 1 base at V and 0 bases at J; junction bases unmatched: 3. CDR3 sequence: CASSQGWDSSYEQYF. The DNA for the CDR3 is TGTGCCAGCAGCCAAGGTTGGGACAGCTCCTACGAGCAGTACTTC.

As DNA, the CDR3 is TGTGCCAGCAGTTACGAAGGGGGACCCTACGAGCAGTACTTC. Translation gives CASSYEGGPYEQYF. The chain uses TRBV6-2 or TRBV6-3 and TRBJ2-7, with D possibly TRBD1 on 6 matching bases. The CDR3 is 14 residues long. Trimming pared 2 bases from V and 2 bases from J, leaving 10 bases between. The germline gives CDR1 MNHEY, CDR2 SVGEGT.

The table lists this clonotype with a few counts. J is TRBJ1-6 and V is TRBV4-2; D not resolved. CDR3 length: 14 amino acids. The germline V gene has CDR1 LGHNA and CDR2 YNFKEQ. The V end was cut by 0 bases, the J end by 10 bases, with 10 bases between. The CDR3 DNA reads as TGTGCCAGCAGCCAAGATAAAGGCGTATCACCCCTCCACTTT. Translating gives CASSQDKGVSPLHF.

In this sample, this clonotype turned up many times. The CDR3 sequence is CASSTGTGGWGYTF. In DNA, the CDR3 is TGTGCCAGCAGTACCGGGACAGGGGGCTGGGGCTACACCTTC. The V and J genes are TRBV28 and TRBJ1-2; 12 bases fit TRBD1. The CDR3 consists of 14 residues. Germline CDR1 MDHEN, CDR2 SYDVKM. After removal of 5 bases from V and 8 bases from J, the junction contained 6 bases not matched to a gene.

The chain employs TRBV6-1 and TRBJ1-1, with a weak D call TRBD1 (6 bases). The CDR3 covers 13 residues. The germline V gene encodes CDR1 MNHNS and CDR2 SASEGT. V was clipped by 5 bases and J by 7 bases, with 14 bases between them. The CDR3 reads CASSYQGMGEAFF. The CDR3 bases are TGTGCCAGCAGTTACCAGGGGATGGGTGAAGCTTTCTTT.

This clonotype was observed at least ten times. The gene calls are TRBV7-8 and TRBJ2-5; no reliable D call. Germline V lookup: CDR1 SGHVS, CDR2 FQNEAQ. V was cut by 1 base and J by 5 bases, with 11 bases left in between. The CDR3 consists of 14 residues. The CDR3 here is CASSLGQWVETQYF. As DNA, the CDR3 is TGTGCCAGCAGCTTAGGGCAGTGGGTTGAGACCCAGTACTTC.

V and J are TRBV20-1 and TRBJ1-2, with no clear D. CDR1 and CDR2 (germline): DFQATT, SNEGSKA (reference sequence). There are 11 residues in the CDR3. The ends were cut back, 6 bases at V and 8 bases at J, with 13 bases in the middle. CDR3 sequence (DNA): TGCAGTGCCGCCCGCCCGGGAGGCTACACCTTC. Encoded protein: CSAARPGGYTF.

This chain connects TRBV5-1 to TRBJ1-1, with D uncertain. Trimming took off 0 bases at V and 6 bases at J, with 12 bases between the two ends. The CDR3 has 14 amino acids. The germline V gene has CDR1 SGHRS and CDR2 YFSETQ. The CDR3: CASSLDRGVAEAFF. CDR3 in DNA: TGCGCCAGCAGCTTGGACAGAGGCGTAGCTGAAGCTTTCTTT.